This is a list of T cell receptor beta chains from one sample in a study of shared clonotypes between healthy human individuals. TCRdb's table, derived via immunoSEQ multiplex PCR, lists solely in-frame clones and lacks some. Seen here are about 2,100,000 clones, about 93% observed once, and the top ten hold around 1.7%. Sequencing was performed on naive CD8+ T cells from PBMCs. The origin of the receptors is a man aged 18 to 35 in good health. Some clones in this sample may be carry-over from other donors' samples. CDR3s include the opening cysteine and the closing phenylalanine or tryptophan. The D gene is left open where the match is weak. Clone size is not always given. Where it is, it says once, few, many or a class for expanded clones.

>TRBJ2-5|-|TRBV9|TRBD2
CASSVSSGRTETQYF
TGTGCCAGCAGCGTTTCAAGCGGGAGAACAGAGACCCAGTACTTC
>TRBJ2-1|-|TRBV15|-
CATSRKRTLKDDEQFF
TGTGCCACCAGCAGAAAGCGAACGCTAAAGGATGATGAGCAGTTCTTC
>TRBJ2-1|-|TRBV11-2|-
CASSSFMNNEQFF
TGTGCCAGCAGCTCGTTCATGAACAATGAGCAGTTCTTC
>TRBJ1-3|-|TRBV4-1|-
CASSQDIMSGNTIYF
TGCGCCAGCAGCCAAGATATTATGTCTGGAAACACCATATATTTT
>TRBJ1-5|-|TRBV6-1|-
CASSEAGWIKPQHF
TGTGCCAGCAGTGAAGCCGGTTGGATAAAGCCCCAGCATTTT
>TRBJ2-7|-|TRBV7-9|-
CASSLSGTESYEQYF
TGTGCCAGCAGCTTGAGCGGGACAGAGTCCTACGAGCAGTACTTC
>TRBJ2-7|-|TRBV7-9|TRBD1
CASSPPGTVGGSYEQYF
TGTGCCAGCAGCCCCCCGGGGACAGTTGGGGGCTCCTACGAGCAGTACTTC
>TRBJ2-7|-|TRBV2|TRBD1
CASRLYPGQGASNHEQYF
TGTGCCAGCAGGTTATATCCGGGACAGGGGGCCTCTAATCACGAGCAGTACTTC
>TRBJ2-3|-|TRBV7-9|-
CASSLEADTQYF
TGTGCCAGCAGCCTAGAAGCGGATACGCAGTATTTT
>TRBJ2-5|-|TRBV13|TRBD2
CASSNTNSGGPGETQYF
TGTGCCAGCAGCAATACTAACTCGGGAGGGCCCGGAGAGACCCAGTACTTC
>TRBJ2-7|-|TRBV5-1|-
CASSVTGYEQYF
TGCGCCAGCAGCGTGACAGGTTACGAGCAGTACTTC
>TRBJ2-7|-|TRBV5-6|-
CASSPETADYEQYF
TGTGCCAGCAGCCCCGAGACAGCGGACTACGAGCAGTACTTC
>TRBJ2-3|-|TRBV9|TRBD1
CASSVARGRAADTQYF
TGTGCCAGCAGCGTAGCCAGGGGGCGGGCGGCAGATACGCAGTATTTT
>TRBJ2-7|-|TRBV6-1|-
CASSETGLAGEQYF
TGTGCCAGCAGTGAAACCGGGCTAGCCGGCGAGCAGTACTTC
>TRBJ1-5|-|TRBV30|TRBD1
CAWARTGRYQPQHF
TGTGCCTGGGCCCGGACAGGGCGATATCAGCCCCAGCATTTT
>TRBJ2-5|-|TRBV27|-
CASSPKQYSLPATGRGETQYF
TGTGCCAGCAGTCCCAAACAATACTCACTTCCCGCGACAGGCCGAGGGGAGACCCAGTACTTC
>TRBJ1-2|once|TRBV27|-
CASSPGGPGYTF
TGTGCCAGCAGTCCCGGGGGGCCTGGCTACACCTTC
>TRBJ2-2|-|TRBV29-1|TRBD1
CSVGQGINTGELFF
TGCAGCGTTGGACAGGGTATTAACACCGGGGAGCTGTTTTTT
>TRBJ2-7|-|TRBV5-6|TRBD2
CASSSGLAGAQYF
TGTGCCAGCAGCTCTGGACTAGCGGGAGCTCAGTACTTC
>TRBJ2-7|-|TRBV27|-
CASSTSGTGKTSGEWEQYF
TGTGCCAGCAGTACGTCCGGGACAGGGAAGACTAGCGGAGAGTGGGAGCAGTACTTC
>TRBJ2-1|-|TRBV5-6|-
CASSIPTVSSYNEQFF
TGTGCCAGCAGCATACCGACCGTCAGCTCCTACAATGAGCAGTTCTTC
>TRBJ2-7|-|TRBV6-1|TRBD1
CASSDRDSGLFGYEQYF
TGTGCCAGCAGTGACCGGGACAGTGGTTTGTTTGGCTACGAGCAGTACTTC
>TRBJ2-1|-|TRBV28|-
CASTDRKGGGYNEQFF
TGTGCCAGCACCGATCGGAAGGGTGGGGGTTACAATGAGCAGTTCTTC
>TRBJ2-1|-|TRBV9|TRBD2
CASSASGRVYNEQFF
TGTGCCAGCAGCGCTAGCGGGAGAGTCTACAATGAGCAGTTCTTC
>TRBJ2-7|-|TRBV5-4|-
CASSLVFLGATYEQYF
TGTGCCAGCAGCTTGGTATTTTTAGGGGCCACCTACGAGCAGTACTTC
>TRBJ2-7|-|TRBV11-2|-
CASSLKGHESHEQYF
TGTGCCAGCAGCTTAAAGGGACACGAATCCCACGAGCAGTACTTC
>TRBJ2-1|-|TRBV5-1|-
CASSLVGSGVNYNEQFF
TGCGCCAGCAGCTTGGTAGGATCGGGAGTGAACTACAATGAGCAGTTCTTC
>TRBJ2-7|-|TRBV29-1|-
CSVESDSYEQYF
TGCAGCGTTGAATCGGACAGCTACGAGCAGTACTTC
>TRBJ2-7|-|TRBV6-5|TRBD2
CASSSGLADLF
TGTGCCAGCAGTTCCGGACTAGCGGACCTGTTC
>TRBJ1-5|few|TRBV7-8|-
CASSDRKSNQPQHF
TGTGCCAGCAGCGACCGTAAGAGCAATCAGCCCCAGCATTTT
>TRBJ2-1|-|TRBV6-5|TRBD2
CASRTSGSYNEQFF
TGTGCCAGCAGAACTAGCGGGTCATACAATGAGCAGTTCTTC
>TRBJ2-3|-|TRBV7-8|-
CASSLVFASDAQYF
TGTGCCAGCAGCTTAGTTTTCGCCAGCGATGCGCAGTATTTT
>TRBJ1-3|-|TRBV28|TRBD1
CASSLVQGVGNTIYF
TGTGCCAGCAGTTTGGTACAGGGGGTAGGAAACACCATATATTTT
>TRBJ2-2|once|TRBV11-2|-
CASSLMSNTGELFF
TGTGCCAGCAGCTTGATGAGCAACACCGGGGAGCTGTTTTTT
>TRBJ1-1|few|TRBV2|-
CANDRKLLNTEAFF
TGTGCCAACGACAGAAAACTACTGAACACTGAAGCTTTCTTT
>TRBJ2-1|-|TRBV25-1|TRBD2
CAIIAGDEQFF
TGTGCCATCATAGCGGGAGACGAGCAGTTCTTC
>TRBJ2-1|-|TRBV5-1|TRBD2
CASSVTSGRDNEQFF
TGCGCCAGCAGCGTAACTAGCGGGAGGGACAATGAGCAGTTCTTC
>TRBJ2-7|-|TRBV29-1|TRBD2
CSVEGGAGAFSRYEQYF
TGCAGCGTCGAAGGGGGAGCGGGAGCATTTTCAAGGTACGAGCAGTACTTC
>TRBJ1-2|-|TRBV28|-
CASSDHGYTF
TGTGCCAGCAGCGATCATGGCTACACCTTC
>TRBJ1-1|few|TRBV7-9|-
CASSLGPVNTEAFF
TGTGCCAGCAGCTTAGGACCGGTGAACACTGAAGCTTTCTTT
>TRBJ2-1|-|TRBV5-8|-
CASSPGSYNEQFF
TGTGCCAGCAGCCCGGGATCTTACAATGAGCAGTTCTTC
>TRBJ1-4|-|TRBV5-1|-
CASSSRLEEKLFF
TGCGCCAGCAGTTCGCGGTTGGAGGAAAAACTGTTTTTT
>TRBJ1-2|-|TRBV5-4|-
CATAFNGNYGYTF
TGTGCCACCGCATTCAATGGCAACTATGGCTACACCTTC
>TRBJ1-5|-|TRBV28|-
CASSFPNLSRGRSNQPQHF
TGTGCCAGCAGTTTTCCCAATCTATCTCGGGGTAGGAGCAATCAGCCCCAGCATTTT
>TRBJ1-4|-|TRBV6-1|-
CASSEGWREKLFF
TGTGCCAGCAGTGAAGGGTGGAGGGAAAAACTGTTTTTT
>TRBJ2-3|-|TRBV7-9|TRBD1
CASSPQGARTDTQYF
TGTGCCAGCAGCCCGCAGGGGGCCCGAACAGATACGCAGTATTTT
>TRBJ2-3|few|TRBV30|TRBD1
CAWSATGGTDTQYF
TGTGCCTGGAGTGCGACAGGGGGAACAGATACGCAGTATTTT
>TRBJ1-5|-|TRBV9|TRBD1
CASSGGQGDNQPQHF
TGTGCCAGCAGCGGAGGACAGGGAGACAATCAGCCCCAGCATTTT
>TRBJ2-1|-|TRBV9|TRBD2
CASSVHSGPAILDDEQFF
TGTGCCAGCAGCGTACATAGCGGGCCGGCTATCCTCGACGATGAGCAGTTCTTC
>TRBJ2-1|-|TRBV9|TRBD2
CASSPGGVNNEQFF
TGTGCCAGCTCCCCGGGGGGGGTTAACAATGAGCAGTTCTTC